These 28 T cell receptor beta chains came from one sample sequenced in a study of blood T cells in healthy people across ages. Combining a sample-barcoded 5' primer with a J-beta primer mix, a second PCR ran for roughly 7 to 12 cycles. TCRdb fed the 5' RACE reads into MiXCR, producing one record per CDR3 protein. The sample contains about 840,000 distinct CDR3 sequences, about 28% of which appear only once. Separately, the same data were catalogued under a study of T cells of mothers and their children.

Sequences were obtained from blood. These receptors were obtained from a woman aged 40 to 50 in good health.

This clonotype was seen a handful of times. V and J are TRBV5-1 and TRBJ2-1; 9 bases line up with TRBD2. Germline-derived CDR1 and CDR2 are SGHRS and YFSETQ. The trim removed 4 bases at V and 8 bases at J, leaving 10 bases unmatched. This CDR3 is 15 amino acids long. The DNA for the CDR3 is TGCGCCAGCAGCCTGGGAGGCGGGGGGGCGGATGAGCAGTTCTTC. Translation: CASSLGGGGADEQFF.

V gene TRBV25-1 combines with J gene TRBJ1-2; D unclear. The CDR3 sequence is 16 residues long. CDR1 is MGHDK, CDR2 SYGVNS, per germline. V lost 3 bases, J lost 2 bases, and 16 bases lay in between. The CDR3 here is CASSDPRTGKNYGYTF. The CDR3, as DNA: TGTGCCAGCAGTGATCCTCGGACGGGAAAGAACTATGGCTACACCTTC.

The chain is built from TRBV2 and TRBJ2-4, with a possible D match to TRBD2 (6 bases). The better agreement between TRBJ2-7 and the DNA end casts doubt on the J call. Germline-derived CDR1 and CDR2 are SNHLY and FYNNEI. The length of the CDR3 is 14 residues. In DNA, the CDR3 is TGTGCCAGCATGACGGGGGACCTCTCCTACGAGCAGTACTTC. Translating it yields CASMTGDLSYEQYF.

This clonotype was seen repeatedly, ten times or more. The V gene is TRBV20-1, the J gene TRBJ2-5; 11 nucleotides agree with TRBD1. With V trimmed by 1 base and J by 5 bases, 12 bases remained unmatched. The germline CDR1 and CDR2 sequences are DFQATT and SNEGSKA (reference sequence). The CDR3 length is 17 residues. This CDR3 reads CSARALDGQGAGETQYF. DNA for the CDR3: TGCAGTGCTAGAGCCCTGGACGGACAGGGGGCAGGGGAGACCCAGTACTTC.

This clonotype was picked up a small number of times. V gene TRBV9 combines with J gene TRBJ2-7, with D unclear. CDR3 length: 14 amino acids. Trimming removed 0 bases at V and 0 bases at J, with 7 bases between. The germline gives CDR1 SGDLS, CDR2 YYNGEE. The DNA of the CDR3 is TGTGCCAGCAGCGTAGCCCAGTCCTCCTACGAGCAGTACTTC. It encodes CASSVAQSSYEQYF. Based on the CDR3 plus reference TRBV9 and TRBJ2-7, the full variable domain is DSGVTQTPKHLITATGQRVTLRCSPRSGDLSVYWYQQSLDQGLQFLIQYYNGEERAKGNILERFSAQQFPDLHSELNLSSLELGDSALYFCASSVAQSSYEQYFGPGTRLTVT.

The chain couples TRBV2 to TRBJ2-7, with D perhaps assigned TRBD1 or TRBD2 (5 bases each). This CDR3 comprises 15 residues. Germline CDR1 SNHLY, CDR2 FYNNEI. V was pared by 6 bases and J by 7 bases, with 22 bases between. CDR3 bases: TGTGCCAGCAGCCAACGGGGTCAGGGCAGGGATGAGCAGTACTTC. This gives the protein CASSQRGQGRDEQYF.

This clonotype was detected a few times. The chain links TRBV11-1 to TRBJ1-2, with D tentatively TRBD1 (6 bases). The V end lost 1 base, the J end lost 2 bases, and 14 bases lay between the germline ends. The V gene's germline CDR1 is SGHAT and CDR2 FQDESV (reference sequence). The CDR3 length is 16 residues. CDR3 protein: CASSLGLDRPNYGYTF. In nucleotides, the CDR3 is TGTGCCAGCAGCTTAGGGCTCGACAGGCCGAACTATGGCTACACCTTC.

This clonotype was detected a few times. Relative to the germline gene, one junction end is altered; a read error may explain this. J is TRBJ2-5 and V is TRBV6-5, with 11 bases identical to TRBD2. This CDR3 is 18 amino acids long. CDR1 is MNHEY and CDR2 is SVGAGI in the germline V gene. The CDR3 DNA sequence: TGTGCCGGCAGTTACGGCCAGACTAGCGGGGTGTACCAAGAGACCCAGTACTTC. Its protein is CAGSYGQTSGVYQETQYF.

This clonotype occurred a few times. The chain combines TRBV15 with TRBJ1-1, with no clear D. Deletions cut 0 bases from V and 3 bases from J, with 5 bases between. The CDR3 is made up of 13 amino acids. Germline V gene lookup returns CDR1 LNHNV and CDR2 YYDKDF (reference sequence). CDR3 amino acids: CATSRDRHTEAFF. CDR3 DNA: TGTGCCACCAGCAGAGACAGGCACACTGAAGCTTTCTTT.

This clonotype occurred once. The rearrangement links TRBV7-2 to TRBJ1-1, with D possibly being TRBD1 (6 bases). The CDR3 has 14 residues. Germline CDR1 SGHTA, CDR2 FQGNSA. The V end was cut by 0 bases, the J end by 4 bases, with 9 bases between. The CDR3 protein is CASSLANRATEAFF. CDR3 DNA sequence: TGTGCCAGCAGCTTAGCCAACAGGGCCACTGAAGCTTTCTTT.

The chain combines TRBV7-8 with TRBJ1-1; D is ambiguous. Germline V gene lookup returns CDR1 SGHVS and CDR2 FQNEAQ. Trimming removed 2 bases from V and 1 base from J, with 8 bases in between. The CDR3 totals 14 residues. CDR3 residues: CASSLCGSNTEAFF. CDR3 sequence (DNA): TGTGCCAGCAGCTTATGTGGTTCGAACACTGAAGCTTTCTTT.

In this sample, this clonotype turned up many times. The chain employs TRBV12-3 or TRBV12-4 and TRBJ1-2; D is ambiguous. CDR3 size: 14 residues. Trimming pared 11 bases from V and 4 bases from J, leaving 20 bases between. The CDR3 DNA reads TGTGCCTCTAGTCGGGAGGTGGGTGTCTATGGCTACACCTTC. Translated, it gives CASSREVGVYGYTF.

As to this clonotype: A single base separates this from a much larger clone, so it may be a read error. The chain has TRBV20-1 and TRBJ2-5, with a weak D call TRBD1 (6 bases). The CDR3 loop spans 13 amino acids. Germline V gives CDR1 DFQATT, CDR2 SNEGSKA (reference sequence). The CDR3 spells CRGVQGSSYGQYF. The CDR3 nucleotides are TGCAGGGGTGTACAGGGCAGCTCCTACGGGCAGTACTTC.

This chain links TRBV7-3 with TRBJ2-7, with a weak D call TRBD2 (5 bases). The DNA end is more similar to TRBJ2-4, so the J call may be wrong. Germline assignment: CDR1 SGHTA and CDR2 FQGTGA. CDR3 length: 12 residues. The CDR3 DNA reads TGTGCCAGCAGCCCACCCGGAGGCATTCAGTACTTC. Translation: CASSPPGGIQYF.

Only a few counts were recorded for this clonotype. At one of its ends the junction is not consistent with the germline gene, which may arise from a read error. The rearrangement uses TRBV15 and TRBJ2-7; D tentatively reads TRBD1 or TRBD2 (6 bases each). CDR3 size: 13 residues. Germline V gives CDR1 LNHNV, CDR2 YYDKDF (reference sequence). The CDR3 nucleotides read TGTGCCATCAGCGGCGGGACATCCTACGAGCAGTACTTC. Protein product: CAISGGTSYEQYF.

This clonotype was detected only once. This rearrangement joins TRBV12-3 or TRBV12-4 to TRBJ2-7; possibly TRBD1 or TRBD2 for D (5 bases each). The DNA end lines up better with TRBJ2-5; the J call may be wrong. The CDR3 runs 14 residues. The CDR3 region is CASSSFGTEETQYF. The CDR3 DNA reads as TGTGCCAGCAGTTCTTTCGGGACCGAAGAGACCCAGTACTTC.

CDR3 nucleotides: TGCGCCAGCAGCCTCATGGACCGCACCGGGGAGCTGTTTTTT. This sequence encodes CASSLMDRTGELFF. The V call is TRBV4-3, the J call TRBJ2-2; D not resolved. The germline V gene has CDR1 LGHNA and CDR2 YSLEER. V gave up 4 bases and J gave up 4 bases, with 10 bases separating them. This CDR3 spans 14 amino acids.

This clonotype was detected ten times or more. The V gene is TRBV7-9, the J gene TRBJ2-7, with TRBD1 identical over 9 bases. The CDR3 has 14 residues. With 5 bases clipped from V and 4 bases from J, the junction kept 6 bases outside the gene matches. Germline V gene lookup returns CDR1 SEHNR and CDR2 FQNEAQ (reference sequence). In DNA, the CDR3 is TGTGCCAGCAGCCACCGGGACAGGGTGTACGAGCAGTACTTC. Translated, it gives CASSHRDRVYEQYF.

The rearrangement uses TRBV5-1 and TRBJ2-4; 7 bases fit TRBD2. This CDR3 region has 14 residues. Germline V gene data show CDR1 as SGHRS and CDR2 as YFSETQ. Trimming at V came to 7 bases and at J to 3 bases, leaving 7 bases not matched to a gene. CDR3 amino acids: CASGWEGLKNIQYF. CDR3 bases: TGCGCCAGCGGCTGGGAGGGGCTCAAAAACATTCAGTACTTC.

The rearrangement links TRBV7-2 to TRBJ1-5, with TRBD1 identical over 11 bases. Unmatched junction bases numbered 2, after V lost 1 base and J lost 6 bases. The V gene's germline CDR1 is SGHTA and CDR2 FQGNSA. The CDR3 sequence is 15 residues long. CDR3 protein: CASSLGTGGFQPQHF. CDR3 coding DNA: TGTGCCAGCAGCTTAGGGACAGGGGGCTTTCAGCCCCAGCATTTT.

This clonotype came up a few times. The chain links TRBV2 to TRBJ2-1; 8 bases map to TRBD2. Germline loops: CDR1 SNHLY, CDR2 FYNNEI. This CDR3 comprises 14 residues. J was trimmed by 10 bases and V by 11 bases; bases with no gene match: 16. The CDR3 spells CADRLAGGPREQFF. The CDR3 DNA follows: TGTGCCGACCGACTTGCGGGGGGCCCTAGGGAGCAGTTCTTC.

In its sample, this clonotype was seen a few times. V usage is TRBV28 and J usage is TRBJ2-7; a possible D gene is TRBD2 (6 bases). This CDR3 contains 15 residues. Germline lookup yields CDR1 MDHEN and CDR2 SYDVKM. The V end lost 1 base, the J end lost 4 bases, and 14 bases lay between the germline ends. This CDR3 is CASSLFGSGLYEQYF. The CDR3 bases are TGTGCCAGCAGTTTATTTGGAAGCGGGTTGTACGAGCAGTACTTC.

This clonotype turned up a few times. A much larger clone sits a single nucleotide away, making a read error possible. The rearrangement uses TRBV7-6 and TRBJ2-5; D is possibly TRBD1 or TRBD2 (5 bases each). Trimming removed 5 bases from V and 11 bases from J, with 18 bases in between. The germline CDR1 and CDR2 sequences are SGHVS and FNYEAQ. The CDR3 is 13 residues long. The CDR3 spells CASSQGRNNEQYF. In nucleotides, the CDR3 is TGTGCCAGCAGCCAGGGACGGAACAATGAGCAGTACTTC.

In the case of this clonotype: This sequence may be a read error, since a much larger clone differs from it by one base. The CDR3 loop is CASQLMNTGAFF. The CDR3 DNA follows: TGTGCCAGCCAGCTGATGAACACTGGAGCTTTCTTT. The chain combines TRBV7-9 with TRBJ1-1; D is ambiguous. Looked up from germline, CDR1 is SEHNR and CDR2 is FQNEAQ (reference sequence). The CDR3 totals 12 residues.

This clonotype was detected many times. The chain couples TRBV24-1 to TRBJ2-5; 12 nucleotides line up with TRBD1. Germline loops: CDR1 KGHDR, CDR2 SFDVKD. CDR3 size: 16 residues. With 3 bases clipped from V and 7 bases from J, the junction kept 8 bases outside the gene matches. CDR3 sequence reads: CATSDASGQGAGTQYF. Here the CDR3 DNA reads TGTGCCACCAGTGATGCCTCGGGACAGGGGGCTGGGACCCAGTACTTC.

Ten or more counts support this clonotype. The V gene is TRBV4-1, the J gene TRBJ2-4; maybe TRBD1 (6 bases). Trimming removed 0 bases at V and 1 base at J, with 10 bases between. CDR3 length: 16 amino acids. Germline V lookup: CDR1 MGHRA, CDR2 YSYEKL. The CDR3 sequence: CASSQEQGLAKNIQYF. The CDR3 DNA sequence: TGCGCCAGCAGCCAAGAACAGGGATTGGCCAAAAACATTCAGTACTTC.

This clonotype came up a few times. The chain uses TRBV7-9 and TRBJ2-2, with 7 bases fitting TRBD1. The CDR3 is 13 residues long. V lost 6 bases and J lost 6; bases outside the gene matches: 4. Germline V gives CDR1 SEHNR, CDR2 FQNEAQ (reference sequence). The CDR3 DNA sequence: TGTGCCAGCAGTCCCCAGGGGGCCGGGGAGCTGTTTTTT. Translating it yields CASSPQGAGELFF. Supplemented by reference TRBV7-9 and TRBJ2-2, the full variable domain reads DTGVSQNPRHKITKRGQNVTFRCDPISEHNRLYWYRQTLGQGPEFLTYFQNEAQLEKSRLLSDRFSAERPKGSFSTLEIQRTEQGDSAMYLCASSPQGAGELFFGEGSRLTVL.

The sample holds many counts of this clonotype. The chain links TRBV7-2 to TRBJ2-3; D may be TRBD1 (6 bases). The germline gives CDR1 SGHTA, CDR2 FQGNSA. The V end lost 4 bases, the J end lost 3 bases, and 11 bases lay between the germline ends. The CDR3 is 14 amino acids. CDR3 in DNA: TGTGCCAGCAGCTCCTACGGACAGACAGATACGCAGTATTTT. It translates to CASSSYGQTDTQYF. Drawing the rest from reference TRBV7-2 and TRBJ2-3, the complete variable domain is GAGVSQSPSNKVTEKGKDVELRCDPISGHTALYWYRQSLGQGLEFLIYFQGNSAPDKSGLPSDRFSAERTGGSVSTLTIQRTQQEDSAVYLCASSSYGQTDTQYFGPGTRLTVL.